This T cell receptor beta chain was captured by sequencing in a study of neurological immune-mediated disorders (dated by TCRdb to 2018 to 2020). In the study overall: Among the 35 or so multiple sclerosis patients, about 30 had relapsing-remitting MS and 3 had secondary progressive MS. The cohort included some 70 subjects: approximately 15 with HAM/TSP, roughly 35 with multiple sclerosis, and around 20 healthy controls. The study compared peripheral blood TCR-beta repertoires of HTLV-I-associated myelopathy (HAM/TSP) patients, multiple sclerosis patients and healthy controls using UMI-based sequencing. Alongside PBMC samples, the set of about 100 TCR-beta libraries contained longitudinal samples, technical triplicates, and paired CD4+ and CD8+ T-cell subsets that had been sorted.

This clonotype has ten or more counts. The antigen it binds to is not known. Base-call qualities are not available, and no considerably larger clone is one nucleotide away. For the unsorted PBMC libraries, 2 million PBMCs were stored in RNAlater at -80 degrees C until RNA extraction and were used to generate the libraries. The multiple sclerosis patients were enrolled in a US clinical protocol that evaluated disease progression with magnetic resonance imaging. Peripheral blood was subjected to Ficoll-Hypaque density gradient centrifugation to isolate PBMCs, which were then cryopreserved in liquid nitrogen. From cysteine to phenylalanine, the CDR3 is 15 amino acids long. The sequence is cut down to CDR3 DNA, 45 bases in frame from base 1. CDR1 and CDR2, per the germline V gene (reference sequence), are SEHNR and FQNEAQ. A distance of 20 bases separates the germline ends of V and J, which lose 6 bases and 6 bases respectively.

Points the paper makes about the study in general: Across subjects, expanded clones never shared an identical CDR3 amino acid sequence, which suggests that the TCR-beta repertoires in every group were private. No clinical or MRI features were associated with the MS cluster, and the authors said that larger cohorts are needed. The highest TCR clonal expansion was observed in HAM/TSP patients, whereas the lowest was observed in MS patients, even when compared with healthy controls. Phylogenetic analysis grouped repertoires from 18 of 34 MS patients into a cluster of related CDR3 sequences, suggesting a possible repertoire-level signature.

cDNA synthesis used template-switch 5'RACE with a primer carrying a 10-nucleotide random unique molecular identifier tagging each TCR transcript. Over 180 million TCR-beta sequences, covering 15-18 subjects, were produced in each sequencing run. The RNeasy kit was used to extract total RNA. The KAPA Real-time Library Amplification kit was used to amplify TCR-beta VDJ regions with primers for the TCR constant region and the 5'RACE anchor. A first PCR added sample indexes and Illumina adaptors, after which a second PCR increased the library yield. After Ampure bead purification, the roughly 650 bp TCR product was size-selected on a 2% E-gel SizeSelection system. Before pooling, library quality was assessed on a Bioanalyzer, concentration was determined with Qubit, and library quantification was performed with the Kapa Library Quantification kit. An Illumina HiSeq 2500 was used to sequence the libraries paired-end at 2 x 150 bp. To increase sequence diversity, about 23-32% phiX was spiked into each library pool. The authors processed their data as follows. Quality-filtered reads were processed with the UMI-based MiGEC pipeline, which removed over 75% of raw TCR sequences during error correction. IMGT germline references were used for aligning VDJ genes, and each clonotype was defined as a unique CDR3 amino acid sequence together with its V-J genes. Clonal expansion, Shannon diversity and CDR3 relatedness (CalcPairwiseDistances, ClusterSamples) were evaluated with VDJtools, and phylogenetic trees were built with CLCbio workbench. Expanded clones were defined as having at least 8 unique UMIs, based on coefficient-of-variation modelling across technical triplicates. TCRdb redid the processing of the public reads, applying fastp at Q25 and MiXCR, and retained in-frame beta chains. Entries that share a CDR3 protein sequence are merged under the most common genes and DNA. TCRdb, not the authors, supplied the V and J calls. Here the sample has tens of thousands of distinct CDR3 sequences; 3.5% to 4% occur a single time. Of the sample, roughly 2% is held by the ten largest clones.

The TCR was taken from a young man with multiple sclerosis. The receptor chain draws on TRBV7-9 and TRBJ1-2; the D gene is perhaps TRBD1, from 5 matching bases. The sequenced sample consisted of PBMCs. The CDR3 loop reads CASRQGIQKNNGYTF. The DNA sequence reads TGTGCCAGCAGGCAGGGTATACAGAAAAACAATGGCTACACCTTC.